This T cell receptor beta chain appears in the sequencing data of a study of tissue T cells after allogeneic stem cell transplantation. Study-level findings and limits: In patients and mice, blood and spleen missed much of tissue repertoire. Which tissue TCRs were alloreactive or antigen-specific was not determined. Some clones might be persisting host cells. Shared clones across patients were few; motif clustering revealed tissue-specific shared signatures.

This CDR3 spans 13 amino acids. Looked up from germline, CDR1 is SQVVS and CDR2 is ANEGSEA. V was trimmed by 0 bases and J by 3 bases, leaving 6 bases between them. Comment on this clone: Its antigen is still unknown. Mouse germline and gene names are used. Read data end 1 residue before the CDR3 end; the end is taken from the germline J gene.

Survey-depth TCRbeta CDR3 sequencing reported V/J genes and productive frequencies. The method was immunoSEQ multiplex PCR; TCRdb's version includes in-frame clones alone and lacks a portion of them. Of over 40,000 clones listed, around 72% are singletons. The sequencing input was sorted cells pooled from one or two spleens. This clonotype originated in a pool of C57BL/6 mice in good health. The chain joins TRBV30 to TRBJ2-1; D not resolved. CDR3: CSSRDHGYAEQFF. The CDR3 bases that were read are TGTAGTTCTAGAGACCACGGCTATGCTGAGCAGTTC.